This T cell receptor beta chain was recorded in a study of shared clonotypes between healthy human individuals. Study information: Three CD4 naive, three CD4 memory, two CD8 naive and one CD8 memory plate were used per donor.

Points on this clone: Its antigen is not identified.

CD4+ cell separation produced CD45RA+ naive and CD45RA-negative memory subsets. Profiled with immunoSEQ multiplex PCR; TCRdb holds only in-frame clones, not every one. The sample has a few million clones; approximately 96% are singletons. General study points: Memory subsets generally showed lower estimated richness than naive subsets.

Material: naive CD4+ T cells sorted from blood. Subset: CD45RA+ positively selected. This clonotype originated in a man aged 18-30 years in good health.

The CDR3 bases are TGCGCCAGCAGCTTGGCCGAGGGGGCAATGAACACTGAAGCTTTCTTT. Translating it yields CASSLAEGAMNTEAFF. V usage is TRBV5-1 and J usage is TRBJ1-1; TRBD1 matches 7 bases. The CDR3 sequence is 16 residues long. V was clipped by 0 bases and J by 0 bases; unmatched bases: 5. CDR1 is SGHRS, CDR2 YFSETQ, per germline. The full variable domain, rest sourced from reference TRBV5-1 and TRBJ1-1, is KAGVTQTPRYLIKTRGQQVTLSCSPISGHRSVSWYQQTPGQGLQFLFEYFSETQRNKGNFPGRFSGRQFSNSRSEMNVSTLELGDSALYLCASSLAEGAMNTEAFFGQGTRLTVV.